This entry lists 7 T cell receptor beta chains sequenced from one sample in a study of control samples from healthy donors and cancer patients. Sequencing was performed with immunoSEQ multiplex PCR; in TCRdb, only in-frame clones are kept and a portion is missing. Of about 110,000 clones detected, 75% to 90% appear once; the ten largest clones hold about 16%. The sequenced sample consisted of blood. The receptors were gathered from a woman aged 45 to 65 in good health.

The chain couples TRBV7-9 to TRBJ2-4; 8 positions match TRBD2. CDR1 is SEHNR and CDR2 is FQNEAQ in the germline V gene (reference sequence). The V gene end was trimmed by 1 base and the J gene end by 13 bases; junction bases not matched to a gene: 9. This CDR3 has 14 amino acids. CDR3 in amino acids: CASSLDLGGVAQYF. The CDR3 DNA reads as TGTGCCAGCAGCTTAGATCTCGGGGGGGTGGCCCAGTACTTC.

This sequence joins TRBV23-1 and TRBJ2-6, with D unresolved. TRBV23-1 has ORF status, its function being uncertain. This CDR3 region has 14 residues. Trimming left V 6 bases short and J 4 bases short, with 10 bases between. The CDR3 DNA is TGCGCCAGCAGCGTAATAGTAGGGGCCAACGTCCTGACTTTC. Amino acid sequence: CASSVIVGANVLTF.

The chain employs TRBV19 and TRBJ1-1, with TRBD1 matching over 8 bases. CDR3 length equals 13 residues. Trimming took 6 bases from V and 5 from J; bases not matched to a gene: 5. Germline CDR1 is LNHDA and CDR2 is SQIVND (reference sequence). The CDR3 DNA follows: TGTGCCAGTAGAGGACAGGGATGGACTGAAGCTTTCTTT. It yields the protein CASRGQGWTEAFF.

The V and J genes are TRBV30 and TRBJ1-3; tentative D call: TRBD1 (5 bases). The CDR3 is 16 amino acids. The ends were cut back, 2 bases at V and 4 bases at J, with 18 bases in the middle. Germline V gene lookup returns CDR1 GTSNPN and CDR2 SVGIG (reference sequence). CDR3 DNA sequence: TGTGCCTGGAGTTACCAGAGCCCGGGGGTGGGAAACACCATATATTTT. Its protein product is CAWSYQSPGVGNTIYF.

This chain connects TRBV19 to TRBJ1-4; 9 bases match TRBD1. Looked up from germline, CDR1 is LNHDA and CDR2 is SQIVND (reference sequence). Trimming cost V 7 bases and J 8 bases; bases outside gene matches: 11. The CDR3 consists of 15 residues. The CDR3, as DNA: TGTGCCAGTACTAGGTACAGGGGGCAAAAGGAAAAACTGTTTTTT. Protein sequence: CASTRYRGQKEKLFF.

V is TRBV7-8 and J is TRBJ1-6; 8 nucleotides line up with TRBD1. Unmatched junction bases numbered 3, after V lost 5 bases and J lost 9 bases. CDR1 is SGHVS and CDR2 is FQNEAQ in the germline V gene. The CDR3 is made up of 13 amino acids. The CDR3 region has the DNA TGTGCCAGCAGCCAGGACAGGGCTTCACCCCTCCACTTT. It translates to CASSQDRASPLHF.

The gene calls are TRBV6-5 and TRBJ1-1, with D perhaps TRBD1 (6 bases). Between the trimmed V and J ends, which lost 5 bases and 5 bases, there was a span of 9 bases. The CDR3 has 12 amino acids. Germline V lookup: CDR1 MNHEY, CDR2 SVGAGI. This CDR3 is CASSPGHTEAFF. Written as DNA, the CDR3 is TGTGCCAGCAGTCCGGGACATACTGAAGCTTTCTTT.